In this sample, the clone carrying this T cell receptor beta chain turned up many times. Its cognate antigen is unknown. The sample originates from a study of T-cell memory formation after mild COVID-19. Study-wide background: TCR clusters largely stayed donor specific. Regarding the study as a whole: That cross-reactive memory joined was suggested by some responding clones appearing in pre-infection memory. CD4+ clones that contracted lay mainly in CM and EM; CD8+ ones lay in EMRA.

The trim removed 6 bases at V and 2 bases at J, leaving 7 bases unmatched. Germline values: CDR1 LGHNA, CDR2 YNFKEQ. CDR3 length: 15 residues. TCRdb re-called the 5' RACE reads with MiXCR, one entry per CDR3 protein. The repertoire holds 450,000 to 650,000 distinct CDR3 sequences, with around 20% as singletons. V and J are TRBV4-2 and TRBJ2-7, with 10 nucleotides matching TRBD2. Material: PBMCs or a T cell subset sorted from them (not recorded which). The sequence was obtained from an adult woman who had mild COVID-19 (a few samples of this study predate the infection). Cell type and time point are not known. Here the CDR3 reads CASRLSGLAAYEQYF. The CDR3 DNA sequence: TGTGCCAGCAGACTATCAGGACTAGCGGCCTACGAGCAGTACTTC.